These T cell receptor beta chains were read from a single sample in a study of shared clonotypes between healthy human individuals. Using immunoSEQ multiplex PCR, the repertoire was profiled, and TCRdb retains in-frame clones only, with some absent. The sample carries under 1 million clones, 95% to 97% recorded once. What was sequenced was naive CD8+ T cells sorted from blood. These receptors all come from a man aged 30 to 45 in good health. The CDR3 runs from the conserved cysteine through the conserved F or W. A D gene is named only where the DNA matches it firmly.

CDR3 protein: CASSLWGEGYNEQFF
J gene: TRBJ2-1
V gene: TRBV11-2
D gene: TRBD2

CDR3 protein: CASSHGDLYEQYF
J gene: TRBJ2-7
V gene: TRBV4-2
D gene: .

CDR3 protein: CASSRGGTGELFF
J gene: TRBJ2-2
V gene: TRBV9
D gene: .

CDR3 protein: CASKQGNYGYTF
J gene: TRBJ1-2
V gene: TRBV10-3
D gene: TRBD1

CDR3 protein: CASSEGVGTEAFF
J gene: TRBJ1-1
V gene: TRBV9
D gene: .

CDR3 protein: CASSPLERGGFQPQHF
J gene: TRBJ1-5
V gene: TRBV14
D gene: .

CDR3 protein: CASSVYQALSNYNEQFF
J gene: TRBJ2-1
V gene: TRBV9
D gene: .

CDR3 protein: CASSVRADSKLNQPQHF
J gene: TRBJ1-5
V gene: TRBV9
D gene: .

CDR3 protein: CASRGITDTQYF
J gene: TRBJ2-3
V gene: TRBV7-9
D gene: .

CDR3 protein: CSVESASFERETQYF
J gene: TRBJ2-5
V gene: TRBV29-1
D gene: .

CDR3 protein: CASSLGDRGGGYTF
J gene: TRBJ1-2
V gene: TRBV7-9
D gene: TRBD1

CDR3 protein: CASSWTTEKYNEQFF
J gene: TRBJ2-1
V gene: TRBV5-4
D gene: .

CDR3 protein: CASSTLGGSSYEQYF
J gene: TRBJ2-7
V gene: TRBV5-1
D gene: TRBD2

CDR3 protein: CATSSGTIQLNTEAFF
J gene: TRBJ1-1
V gene: TRBV15
D gene: .

CDR3 protein: CASSLEVGGSQTYEQYF
J gene: TRBJ2-7
V gene: TRBV7-2
D gene: .

CDR3 protein: CASSFGTLYEQYF
J gene: TRBJ2-7
V gene: TRBV7-9
D gene: .

CDR3 protein: CAGRDGGSPNTGELFF
J gene: TRBJ2-2
V gene: TRBV27
D gene: TRBD2

CDR3 protein: CASTAAGGTDTQYF
J gene: TRBJ2-3
V gene: TRBV6-5
D gene: TRBD2

CDR3 protein: CASSPLAGDYEQFF
J gene: TRBJ2-1
V gene: TRBV5-1
D gene: TRBD2

CDR3 protein: CASSLSGYTEAFF
J gene: TRBJ1-1
V gene: TRBV11-2
D gene: .

CDR3 protein: CSVVSRGITEAFF
J gene: TRBJ1-1
V gene: TRBV29-1
D gene: TRBD1

CDR3 protein: CASGKDRADTQYF
J gene: TRBJ2-3
V gene: TRBV6-1
D gene: .

CDR3 protein: CASSEVGQGRDEQFF
J gene: TRBJ2-1
V gene: TRBV2
D gene: TRBD1

CDR3 protein: CAWGLAGLSGELFF
J gene: TRBJ2-2
V gene: TRBV30
D gene: TRBD2

CDR3 protein: CATSQETQPQHF
J gene: TRBJ1-5
V gene: TRBV15
D gene: .

CDR3 protein: CASSVNRDYEQYF
J gene: TRBJ2-7
V gene: TRBV10-2
D gene: .

CDR3 protein: CSVERVTGGPDYGYTF
J gene: TRBJ1-2
V gene: TRBV29-1
D gene: TRBD1

CDR3 protein: CASRSTGLQDQPQHF
J gene: TRBJ1-5
V gene: TRBV6-6
D gene: .

CDR3 protein: CASSPLAGGNTGELFF
J gene: TRBJ2-2
V gene: TRBV19
D gene: TRBD2

CDR3 protein: CASSFPDRGLDDTQYF
J gene: TRBJ2-3
V gene: TRBV4-1
D gene: TRBD1

CDR3 protein: CASSATTEAFF
J gene: TRBJ1-1
V gene: TRBV4-1
D gene: .

CDR3 protein: CASSSTRSNEQFF
J gene: TRBJ2-1
V gene: TRBV7-9
D gene: .

CDR3 protein: CASSPMGAGAGEQYF
J gene: TRBJ2-7
V gene: TRBV9
D gene: TRBD2

CDR3 protein: CASSQFGRTTDTQYF
J gene: TRBJ2-3
V gene: TRBV4-1
D gene: .

CDR3 protein: CASSLVDRGLDEQYF
J gene: TRBJ2-7
V gene: TRBV7-9
D gene: TRBD1

CDR3 protein: CSARDYYEQYF
J gene: TRBJ2-7
V gene: TRBV20-1
D gene: .

CDR3 protein: CASSMPLGLAGPGELFF
J gene: TRBJ2-2
V gene: TRBV27
D gene: TRBD2

CDR3 protein: CSVEGDNEETQYF
J gene: TRBJ2-5
V gene: TRBV29-1
D gene: .

CDR3 protein: CSAYTDLEGKLFF
J gene: TRBJ1-4
V gene: TRBV29-1
D gene: .

CDR3 protein: CASSEIRDVSTDTQYF
J gene: TRBJ2-3
V gene: TRBV10-1
D gene: .

CDR3 protein: CASSIRLADPSSYNEQFF
J gene: TRBJ2-1
V gene: TRBV19
D gene: TRBD2

CDR3 protein: CASSLAPGDYGYTF
J gene: TRBJ1-2
V gene: TRBV5-1
D gene: .

CDR3 protein: CASSIVPSGSADTQYF
J gene: TRBJ2-3
V gene: TRBV19
D gene: TRBD2

CDR3 protein: CASSEGMGPYNEQFF
J gene: TRBJ2-1
V gene: TRBV25-1
D gene: .

CDR3 protein: CASSPHRTYSWEQYF
J gene: TRBJ2-7
V gene: TRBV11-2
D gene: .

CDR3 protein: CASSDWTDVGEQYF
J gene: TRBJ2-7
V gene: TRBV5-4
D gene: .

CDR3 protein: CASSQSGTGGFGGQQFF
J gene: TRBJ2-1
V gene: TRBV4-3
D gene: TRBD1

CDR3 protein: CASSGEGNDYGYTF
J gene: TRBJ1-2
V gene: TRBV6-5
D gene: .

CDR3 protein: CASSWSGELFF
J gene: TRBJ2-2
V gene: TRBV5-6
D gene: .

CDR3 protein: CASRSGLATGNTIYF
J gene: TRBJ1-3
V gene: TRBV5-4
D gene: .

CDR3 protein: CASSQSGLPWHEQFF
J gene: TRBJ2-1
V gene: TRBV4-1
D gene: .

CDR3 protein: CASSQRTADLANYGYTF
J gene: TRBJ1-2
V gene: TRBV18
D gene: .

CDR3 protein: CASSGLGTGLNTEAFF
J gene: TRBJ1-1
V gene: TRBV7-8
D gene: TRBD1

CDR3 protein: CASSYVSTDTQYF
J gene: TRBJ2-3
V gene: TRBV27
D gene: .

CDR3 protein: CASSSHRAESFNQPQHF
J gene: TRBJ1-5
V gene: TRBV28
D gene: .